This T cell receptor beta chain appears in the sequencing data of a study of beta chain features in type 1 diabetes. Whole-study findings and limits: TCRB CDR3s were moderately but significantly shorter in Type 1 diabetes patients in all four CD4+ subsets. Among type 1 diabetes patients, VDJ junctions had fewer insertions and more deletions.

Isolated RNA was reverse transcribed in full, so expressed TCRB transcripts were sequenced. Libraries were prepared by immunoSEQ multiplex PCR; TCRdb keeps only in-frame clonotypes and omits some of them. The sample contains some 160,000 clones, 7% to 10% of which appear only once. A note on this clone: Its antigen is as yet unknown.

The CDR3 totals 14 residues. V gave up 3 bases and J gave up 12 bases, with 15 bases separating them. CDR1 is LGHNA, CDR2 YNFKEQ, per germline. The sequenced sample was central memory CD4+ T cells from blood. The receptor was derived from a woman between 18 and 30 years old in good health. The rearrangement uses TRBV4-2 and TRBJ2-6, with D perhaps TRBD2 (6 bases). The CDR3 coding sequence is TGTGCCAGCAGCCAGACGGGGACTCTGGGCGTCCTGACTTTC. This encodes CASSQTGTLGVLTF.